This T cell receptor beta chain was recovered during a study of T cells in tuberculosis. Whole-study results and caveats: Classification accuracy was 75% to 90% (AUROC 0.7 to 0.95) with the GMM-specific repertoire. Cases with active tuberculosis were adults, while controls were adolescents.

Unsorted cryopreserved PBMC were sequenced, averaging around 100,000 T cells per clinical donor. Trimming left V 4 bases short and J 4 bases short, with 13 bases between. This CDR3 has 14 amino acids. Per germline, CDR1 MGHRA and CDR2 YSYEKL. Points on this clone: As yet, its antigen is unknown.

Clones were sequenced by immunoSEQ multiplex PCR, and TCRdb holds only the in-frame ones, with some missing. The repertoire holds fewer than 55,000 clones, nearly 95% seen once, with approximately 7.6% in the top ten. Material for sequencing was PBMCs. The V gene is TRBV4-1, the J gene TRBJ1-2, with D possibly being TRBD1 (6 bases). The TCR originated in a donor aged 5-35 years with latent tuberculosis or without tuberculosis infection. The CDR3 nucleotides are TGCGCCAGCAGCCGGCCTGGACAGCTCTATGGCTACACCTTC. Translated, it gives CASSRPGQLYGYTF.